Described below is a single T cell receptor beta chain sequence and its context. This clone was seen a few times. Its cognate antigen has yet to be identified. One end of the junction does not line up with germline, which may come from a read error. Repertoires were sampled multiple times during chemoradiotherapy, which allowed clonal expansion in the tumor microenvironment to be followed. The entry originates in a study of chemoradiotherapy in HPV16-positive cancers (dated by TCRdb to between 2021 and 2024). General notes on the study: Candidate HPV-specific T-cell clones and common TCR motifs were defined through functional T-cell assays on cells from a couple of HPV16-positive patients. The study set out to ask whether T-cell immunity against the HPV oncoproteins E6 and E7 changes over the course of chemoradiotherapy and whether that immunity affects survival. Next, the candidate HPV-specific TCRs and motifs were followed in TCR repertoires from under 95 patients with HPV-related cancers.

The investigation overall reported the following: In HPV16-positive patients, expansion of HPV-responsive T cells during chemoradiotherapy was found to be associated with improved recurrence-free survival. Only a couple of HPV16-positive patients were used to derive the functional definition of HPV-specific T cells, and the survival association was reported for HPV16-positive patients. Expansion of candidate HPV-specific clones and E7-related TCR motifs was observed in the tumor microenvironment during treatment, whereas no such expansion was observed for non-HPV-specific T cells.

Receptor amplification or capture employed the immunoSEQ multiplex PCR assay. The table comes from immuneACCESS by way of TCRdb, which keeps in-frame sequences with V and J called. Part of the clones is missing from these tables; in studies checked, under half for an unresolved V gene and the rest for unknown reasons. The sample table records approximately 13,000 clones; around 76% of these occur just once. Under 2.5% of the sample is held by the ten biggest clonotypes. The CDR3 contains 15 residues, cysteine and phenylalanine counted. The DNA shown is the 45-base CDR3, in frame from base 1. The germline V gene yields SGHAT for CDR1 and FQNNGV for CDR2.

The TCR comes from a human donor with HPV-associated anogenital cancer. The sample was acquired from a patient who underwent chemoradiotherapy. The chain is encoded by TRBV11-2 joined to TRBJ1-1; the D gene is perhaps TRBD1, from 5 matching bases. The CDR3 sequence is CASSFRGSTATQAFF. The DNA sequence is given as TGTGCCAGCAGCTTTCGCGGTTCGACAGCCACTCAAGCTTTCTTT.